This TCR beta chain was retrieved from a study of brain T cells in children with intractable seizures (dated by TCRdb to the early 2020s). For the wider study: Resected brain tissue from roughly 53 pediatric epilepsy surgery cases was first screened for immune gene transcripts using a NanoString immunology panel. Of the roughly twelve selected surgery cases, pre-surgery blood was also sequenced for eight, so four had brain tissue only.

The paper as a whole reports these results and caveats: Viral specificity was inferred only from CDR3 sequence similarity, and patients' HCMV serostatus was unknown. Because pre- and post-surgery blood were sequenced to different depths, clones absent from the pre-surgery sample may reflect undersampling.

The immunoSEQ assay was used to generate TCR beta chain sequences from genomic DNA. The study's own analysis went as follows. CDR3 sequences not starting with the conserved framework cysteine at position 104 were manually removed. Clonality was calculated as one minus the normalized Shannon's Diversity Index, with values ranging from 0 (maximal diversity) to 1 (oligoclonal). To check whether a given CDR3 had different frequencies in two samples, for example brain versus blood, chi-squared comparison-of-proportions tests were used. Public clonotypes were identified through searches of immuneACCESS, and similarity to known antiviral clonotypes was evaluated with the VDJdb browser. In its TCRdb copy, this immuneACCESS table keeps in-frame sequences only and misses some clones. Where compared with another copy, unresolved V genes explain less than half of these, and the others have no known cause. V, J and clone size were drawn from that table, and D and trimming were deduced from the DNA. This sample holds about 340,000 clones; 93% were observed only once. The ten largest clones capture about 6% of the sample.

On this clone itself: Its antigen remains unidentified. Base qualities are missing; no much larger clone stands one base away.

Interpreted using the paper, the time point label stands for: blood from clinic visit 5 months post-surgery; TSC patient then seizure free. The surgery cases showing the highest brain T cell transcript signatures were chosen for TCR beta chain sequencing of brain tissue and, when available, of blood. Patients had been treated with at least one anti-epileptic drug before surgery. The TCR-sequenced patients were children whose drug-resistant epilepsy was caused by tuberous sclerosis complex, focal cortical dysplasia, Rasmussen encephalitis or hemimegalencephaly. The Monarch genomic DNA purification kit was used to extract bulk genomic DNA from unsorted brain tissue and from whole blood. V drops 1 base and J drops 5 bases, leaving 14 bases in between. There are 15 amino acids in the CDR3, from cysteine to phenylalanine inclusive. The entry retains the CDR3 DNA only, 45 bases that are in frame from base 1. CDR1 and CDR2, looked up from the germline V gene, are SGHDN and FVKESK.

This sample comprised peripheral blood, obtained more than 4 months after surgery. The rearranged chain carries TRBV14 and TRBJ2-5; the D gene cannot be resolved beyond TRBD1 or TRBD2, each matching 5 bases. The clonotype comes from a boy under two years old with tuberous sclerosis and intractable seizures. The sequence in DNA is TGTGCCAGCAGCCAAGGTATCGGGACCGCGGAGACCCAGTACTTC. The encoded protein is CASSQGIGTAETQYF.